Listed here is a single T cell receptor (beta chain). An end of the junction does not agree with germline; a read error may underlie this. These data belong to a study of CD8+CD57+ T cells in acquired aplastic anemia. Study at large: Isolated CD4+ and CD8+ cells, once sorted, yielded DNA averaging approximately 3 ug.

TCR beta VDJ and CDR3 profiling used genomic DNA as template. Each CDR3 protein gets one entry after TCRdb re-called the reads with MiXCR. The data hold about 98,000 distinct CDR3 sequences, with around 70% observed a single time. CD8+CD57+ cell expansion had been shown by flow cytometry in patients chosen for sequencing. The CDR3 spans 15 residues. Per the germline V gene, CDR1 is MNHEY and CDR2 is SMNVEV (reference sequence). The sample was sorted CD4+, CD8+, or CD8+CD57+ T cells (not recorded which) from PBMCs. The receptor was derived from a human donor with aplastic anemia. The rearrangement links TRBV27 to TRBJ1-2; 9 bases agree with TRBD1. The CDR3 nucleotides are TGTGCCAGTAGTTTATTGGGACAGGGATCCTATGGCTACACCTTC. It encodes CASSLLGQGSYGYTF.